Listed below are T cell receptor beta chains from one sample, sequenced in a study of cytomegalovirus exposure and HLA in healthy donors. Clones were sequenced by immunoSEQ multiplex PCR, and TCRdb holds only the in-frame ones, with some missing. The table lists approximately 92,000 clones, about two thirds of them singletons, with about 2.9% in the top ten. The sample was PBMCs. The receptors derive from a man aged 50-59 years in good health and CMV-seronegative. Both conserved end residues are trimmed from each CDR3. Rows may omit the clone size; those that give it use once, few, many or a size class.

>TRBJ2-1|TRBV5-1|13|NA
ASSLQGATYNEQF
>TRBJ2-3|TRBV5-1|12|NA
ASSQGLVADTQY
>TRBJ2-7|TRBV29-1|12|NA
SVEPGQGIYEQY
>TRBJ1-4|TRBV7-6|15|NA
ASTPPAGRRANEKLF
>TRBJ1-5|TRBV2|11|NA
ASVGEYNQPQH
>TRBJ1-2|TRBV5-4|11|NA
ASSFTGDAGYT
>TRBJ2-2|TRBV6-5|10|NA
ASRRVAGELF
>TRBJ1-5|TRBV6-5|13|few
ASSYSNQGSQPQH
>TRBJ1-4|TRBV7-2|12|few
ASSSGRLLGKLF
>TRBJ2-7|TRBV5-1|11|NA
ASSGYGLSEQY
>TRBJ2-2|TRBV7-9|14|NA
ASSPREGSNTGELF
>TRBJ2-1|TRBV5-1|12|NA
ASSLAGGPNEQF
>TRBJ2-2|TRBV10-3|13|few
AISGGLGFTGELF
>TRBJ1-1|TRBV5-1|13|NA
ASSLDSAGTAEAF
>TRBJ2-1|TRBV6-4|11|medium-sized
ASSEASENEQF
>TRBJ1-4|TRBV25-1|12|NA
ASSQPGEGEKLF
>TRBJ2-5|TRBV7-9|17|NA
ASSGGTSGGAVRQETQY
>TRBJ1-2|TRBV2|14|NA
ASSEAHPTGGYGYT
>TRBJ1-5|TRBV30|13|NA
AWSKRGQLNQPQH
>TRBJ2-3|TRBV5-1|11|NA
ASKRGPTDTQY
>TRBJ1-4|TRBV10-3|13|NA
AISERRGEDEKLF
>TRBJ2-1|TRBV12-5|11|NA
ASGSSGSDEQF
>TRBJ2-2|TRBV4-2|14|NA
ASSQVPGTDTGELF
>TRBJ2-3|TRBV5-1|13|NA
ASNVAGGLADTQY
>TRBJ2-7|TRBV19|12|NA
ASSTKGQSYEQY
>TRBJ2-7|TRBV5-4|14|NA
ASSSGTGNFFYEQY
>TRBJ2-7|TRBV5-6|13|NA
ASSLVAEARYEQY